Detailed here is one T cell receptor (beta chain). Its specificity is not known. This sample was taken from a study of cytomegalovirus exposure and HLA in healthy donors. Trimming pared 3 bases from V and 7 bases from J, leaving 13 bases between. Germline lookup yields CDR1 SQVTM and CDR2 ANQGSEA. The CDR3 runs 13 residues. Notes on the study in general: The number of N-insertions in an Asian-associated ancestry cluster was reportedly below the roughly 700-donor mean in a later analysis.

Researchers ran the PCR with 60 Vbeta and 13 Jbeta primers. Clones were sequenced by immunoSEQ multiplex PCR, and TCRdb holds only the in-frame ones, with some missing. This sample lists approximately 110,000 clones; its ten largest clones have 0.45% to 0.6%. This chain uses TRBV29-1 with TRBJ1-5, with D tentatively TRBD1 (5 bases). Sequencing was carried out using PBMCs. This receptor was obtained from a man aged 50-60 years in good health and CMV-seronegative. The CDR3 sequence: CSVESGYGQPQHF. The CDR3 nucleotides read TGCAGCGTTGAGTCAGGGTATGGGCAGCCCCAGCATTTT.